This is a list of T cell receptor beta chains from one sample in a study of regulatory T cells in long-lasting Graves disease. TCRdb processed the multiplex PCR reads anew with MiXCR; each CDR3 protein has one entry. The sample shows about 310,000 distinct CDR3 sequences, 18% of them seen only once. Here the sequenced sample was peripheral blood mononuclear cells (PBMCs), taken at new diagnosis, from a patient treated with antithyroid drugs. The receptor source for this set is a female donor with Graves disease. CDR3s include the opening cysteine and the closing phenylalanine or tryptophan. The order of the fields is V gene, D gene, clone size, J gene, CDR3 DNA, CDR3 protein. A D gene is named only where the DNA matches it firmly. Size values are once, few and many counts, or a class for expanded clones, and some rows have none.

TRBV7-9	TRBD2	NA	TRBJ2-3	TGTGCCAGCAGCTCCTACCCCGCGGGAGTACGAGCAGATACGCAGTATTTT	CASSSYPAGVRADTQYF
TRBV11-3	TRBD2	NA	TRBJ2-2	TGTGCCAGCAGCTTACCCGGGAGGTCGGACACCGGGGAGCTGTTTTTT	CASSLPGRSDTGELFF
TRBV6-2/TRBV6-3	NA	NA	TRBJ2-1	TGTGCCAGCAGTGCACAGGGCGAAGGATACAATGAGCAGTTCTTC	CASSAQGEGYNEQFF
TRBV27	TRBD2	many	TRBJ2-7	TGTGCCAGCAGTTGGACTAGCGGGACCGGCGAGCAGTACTTC	CASSWTSGTGEQYF
TRBV11-3	NA	many	TRBJ2-3	TGTGCCAGCGGCGGACTGACTGCAGATACGCAGTATTTT	CASGGLTADTQYF
TRBV10-2	TRBD1	many	TRBJ2-7	TGCGCCAGCAACAGAGGGGTGGGACAGGGGGCGCGGGAGCAGTACTTC	CASNRGVGQGAREQYF
TRBV30	TRBD1	many	TRBJ1-4	TGTGCCTGGAGTACCGGGACAGCCGATGAAAAACTGTTTTTT	CAWSTGTADEKLFF
TRBV11-3	TRBD2	few	TRBJ2-3	TGTGCCAGCAGCTTAGGCCTAGCGGGAGAATCAGATACGCAGTATTTT	CASSLGLAGESDTQYF
TRBV6-5	TRBD2	many	TRBJ2-7	TGTGCCAGCAGTTACTTCCGGGGGAGGGACGAGCAGTACTTC	CASSYFRGRDEQYF
TRBV6-1	TRBD1	many	TRBJ2-2	TGTGCCAGCAGGCAACTAGGACAGGCCACCAGAGACTGGGACACCGGGGAGCTGTTTTTT	CASRQLGQATRDWDTGELFF
TRBV20-1	TRBD2	many	TRBJ2-5	TGCAGTGCTAGACGCCTAGCGGGAGGGTACCAAGAGACCCAGTACTTC	CSARRLAGGYQETQYF
TRBV10-3	TRBD2	NA	TRBJ2-3	TGTGCCATCCGGCCCCCCGGGGCGGGAGGACGCACAGATACGCAGTATTTT	CAIRPPGAGGRTDTQYF
TRBV29-1	TRBD2	many	TRBJ2-7	TGCAGCGTTGAAGGGGAGACTAGCGGGAGATTGGAGCAGTACTTC	CSVEGETSGRLEQYF
TRBV11-2	NA	few	TRBJ2-1	TGTGCCAGCAGCTTAGTAGGAACGACCTACAATGAGCAGTTCTTC	CASSLVGTTYNEQFF
TRBV7-9	NA	NA	TRBJ2-4	TGTGCCAGCAGCTTAGGTTTCCCTAGCCGGGCCAAAAACATTCAGTACTTC	CASSLGFPSRAKNIQYF
TRBV4-2	NA	many	TRBJ2-3	TGTGCCAGCAGCCAAGAATTCCAGGAGGAAACAGATACGCAGTATTTT	CASSQEFQEETDTQYF
TRBV20-1	NA	many	TRBJ2-7	TGCAGTGTCCCGGACGGTTCCTACGAGCAGTACTTC	CSVPDGSYEQYF
TRBV28	TRBD1	NA	TRBJ1-1	TGTGCCAGCAGTCCCCTGGGACAGGGGATCCCTGAAGCTTTCTTT	CASSPLGQGIPEAFF
TRBV10-3	NA	many	TRBJ1-1	TGTGCCATCAGGACAGCCCAGAACACTGAAGCTTTCTTT	CAIRTAQNTEAFF
TRBV2	NA	NA	TRBJ2-2	TGTGCCAGCAGTGTACCCTGGGCCACCGGGGAGCTGTTTTTT	CASSVPWATGELFF
TRBV28	NA	many	TRBJ1-6	TGTGCCAGCACCATGACGTCGAGCTCCTATAATTCACCCCTCCACTTT	CASTMTSSSYNSPLHF
TRBV6-9	NA	many	TRBJ1-3	TGTGCCAGCAGTTACCGACAGGCGGGGGCCAATGGAAACACCATATATTTT	CASSYRQAGANGNTIYF
TRBV28	NA	many	TRBJ2-2	TGTGCCAGCAGTTTCTCGGGGGACACCGGGGAGCTGTTTTTT	CASSFSGDTGELFF
TRBV7-9	TRBD1	many	TRBJ2-5	TGTGCCAGCAGCTTAGCGGGGACAGGTGGACAAGAGACCCAGTACTTC	CASSLAGTGGQETQYF
TRBV20-1	TRBD1	NA	TRBJ2-1	TGCAGTGCTCCGGTCCAGGGGGCGGAGAATGAGCAGTTCTTC	CSAPVQGAENEQFF
TRBV11-2	NA	many	TRBJ1-2	TGTGCCAGCAGCCCGCTGACCAGAGGCTACACCTTC	CASSPLTRGYTF
TRBV6-5	NA	NA	TRBJ2-2	TGTGCCAGCAGTTACTCGATCCCCTCGGGACAGAACACCGGGGAGCTGTTTTTT	CASSYSIPSGQNTGELFF
TRBV6-1	NA	many	TRBJ1-2	TGTGCCAGCAGTGTGAGCTATGGCTACACCTTC	CASSVSYGYTF
TRBV20-1	NA	NA	TRBJ1-2	TGCAGTGCTATAGGCGTGGTGGGGGGCTACACCTTC	CSAIGVVGGYTF
TRBV11-1	NA	many	TRBJ2-1	TGTGCCAGCAGCTTTTCTATTTTCCTTAGCTCCTACAATGAGCAGTTCTTC	CASSFSIFLSSYNEQFF